The sequence of this TCR beta chain was determined in a study of control samples from healthy donors and cancer patients. Sequencing used immunoSEQ multiplex PCR; TCRdb keeps in-frame clones, though not all of them. The data show tens of thousands of clones, 79% seen once. The CDR3 has 11 residues. V was pared by 5 bases and J by 6 bases, with 5 bases between. Looked up from germline, CDR1 is SGHTA and CDR2 is FQGTGA. The V and J genes are TRBV7-3 and TRBJ2-1; D is ambiguous. This clonotype was sampled from a man between 60 and 75 years old with head and neck cancer. The source material was PBMCs. CDR3 in DNA: TGTGCCAGCAGCAAAGGCAATGAGCAGTTCTTC. It codes for CASSKGNEQFF. The full variable domain, rest sourced from reference TRBV7-3 and TRBJ2-1, is GAGVSQTPSNKVTEKGKYVELRCDPISGHTALYWYRQSLGQGPEFLIYFQGTGAADDSGLPNDRFFAVRPEGSVSTLKIQRTERGDSAVYLCASSKGNEQFFGPGTRLTVL.